This TCR beta chain was observed in a study of cytomegalovirus exposure and HLA in healthy donors. The CDR3 length is 13 residues. Per germline, CDR1 MDHEN and CDR2 SYDVKM. V lost 5 bases to trimming and J lost 7 bases, with 12 bases between them. Only in-frame clones appear in the TCRdb table, and some are missing; sequencing was by immunoSEQ multiplex PCR. The sample carries 150,000 or so clones, 86% recorded once. This receptor was identified in a man aged 18 to 29 in good health and CMV-seropositive. The sequenced sample was PBMCs. The chain has TRBV28 and TRBJ2-1; D is perhaps TRBD1 (6 bases). CDR3: CASSLFTGNEQFF. The CDR3 DNA is TGTGCCAGCAGTCTCTTTACAGGGAATGAGCAGTTCTTC.